The rows below give T cell receptor beta chains drawn from one sample of a study of cytomegalovirus exposure and HLA in healthy donors. The repertoire was sequenced with immunoSEQ multiplex PCR; TCRdb's copy has only in-frame clones and lacks some. The sample has under 200,000 clones; about 89% are singletons. The sequenced sample consisted of PBMCs. These receptors all stem from a young woman in good health and CMV-seropositive. The CDR3 runs from the conserved cysteine through the conserved F or W. A D gene is named only where the DNA matches it firmly. Clone size is stated in some rows and not others, as once, few, many or a class when expanded.

d_gene	v_gene	j_gene	abundance	CDR3aa	CDR3nt
TRBD1	TRBV7-2	TRBJ2-5	once	CASSPRGQGGRETQYF	TGTGCCAGCAGCCCACGAGGACAGGGGGGCAGGGAGACCCAGTACTTC
.	TRBV11-2	TRBJ2-7	.	CASSLGAGTSYEQYF	TGTGCCAGCAGCTTAGGGGCAGGCACTTCCTACGAGCAGTACTTC
.	TRBV7-8	TRBJ2-3	few	CASSLGTLTDTQYF	TGTGCCAGCAGCTTGGGGACTCTCACAGATACGCAGTATTTT
TRBD2	TRBV6-5	TRBJ2-7	.	CASSYTTSGIYEQYF	TGTGCCAGCAGTTACACGACTAGCGGCATCTACGAGCAGTACTTC
.	TRBV6-6	TRBJ1-5	few	CASSLQGNQPQHF	TGTGCCAGCAGCTTACAAGGCAATCAGCCCCAGCATTTT
.	TRBV11-1	TRBJ2-3	once	CASSSYYTDTQYF	TGTGCCAGCAGCTCTTACTACACAGATACGCAGTATTTT
TRBD1	TRBV18	TRBJ2-7	.	CASSLPGQGFYEQYF	TGTGCCAGCTCACTCCCGGGACAGGGTTTCTACGAGCAGTACTTC
.	TRBV11-3	TRBJ1-2	.	CASSLNGADRGYGYTF	TGTGCCAGCAGCTTAAATGGGGCAGACCGAGGCTATGGCTACACCTTC
TRBD1	TRBV7-2	TRBJ2-7	once	CASSLEGQVLSYEQYF	TGTGCCAGCAGCTTAGAGGGACAGGTCCTTTCCTACGAGCAGTACTTC
TRBD1	TRBV5-6	TRBJ1-4	.	CASSRTGENEKLFF	TGTGCCAGCAGCCGGACAGGGGAAAATGAAAAACTGTTTTTT
.	TRBV6-1	TRBJ2-5	.	CASSEVPGVRETQYF	TGTGCCAGCAGTGAAGTCCCGGGGGTGCGGGAGACCCAGTACTTC
TRBD2	TRBV13	TRBJ2-1	.	CASSLGGTEQFF	TGTGCCAGCAGCTTGGGGGGGACTGAGCAGTTCTTC
TRBD1	TRBV6-5	TRBJ1-2	.	CASSYYQGQGANGYTF	TGTGCCAGCAGTTACTACCAGGGACAGGGGGCGAATGGCTACACCTTC
TRBD1	TRBV25-1	TRBJ2-1	.	CASSEFGGQGALEQFF	TGTGCCAGCAGTGAATTTGGGGGACAGGGGGCGCTTGAGCAGTTCTTC
.	TRBV15	TRBJ1-1	.	CATSPAQVEAFF	TGTGCCACCAGCCCGGCTCAGGTTGAAGCTTTCTTT
TRBD2	TRBV2	TRBJ2-2	once	CASSARGGGRGGELFF	TGTGCCAGCAGTGCCCGCGGGGGGGGGCGCGGCGGGGAGCTGTTTTTT
.	TRBV7-2	TRBJ1-2	.	CASSLGTAASYGYTF	TGTGCCAGCAGCTTAGGGACTGCAGCTTCTTATGGCTACACCTTC
.	TRBV27	TRBJ2-4	.	CASSLDIAKNIQYF	TGTGCCAGCAGTTTGGACATAGCCAAAAACATTCAGTACTTC
.	TRBV6-5	TRBJ2-3	.	CASSLSGYTDTQYF	TGTGCCAGCAGCCTAAGCGGATACACAGATACGCAGTATTTT
.	TRBV19	TRBJ1-6	.	CASNDRGSSYNSPLHF	TGTGCCAGTAACGACCGCGGGAGCTCCTATAATTCACCCCTCCACTTT
.	TRBV15	TRBJ1-1	.	CATSLDSHTTLGHTEAFF	TGTGCCACCAGCCTCGACAGCCACACTACCCTCGGGCACACTGAAGCTTTCTTT
.	TRBV28	TRBJ2-7	once	CASTRGPYNYEQYF	TGTGCCAGCACGCGTGGGCCTTACAACTACGAGCAGTACTTC
TRBD1	TRBV6-1	TRBJ2-1	few	CASTSGAGGYNEQFF	TGTGCCAGCACTTCTGGGGCAGGGGGCTACAATGAGCAGTTCTTC
TRBD2	TRBV11-2	TRBJ2-7	.	CASSPELAGVPNEQYF	TGTGCCAGCAGCCCCGAACTAGCGGGTGTGCCTAACGAGCAGTACTTC
TRBD2	TRBV5-4	TRBJ2-1	.	CASSGTRGEFNEQFF	TGTGCCAGCAGCGGGACTAGGGGGGAGTTCAATGAGCAGTTCTTC
TRBD1	TRBV27	TRBJ1-1	.	CASRRTGVKNTEAFF	TGTGCCAGCAGGCGGACAGGGGTGAAGAACACTGAAGCTTTCTTT
.	TRBV5-1	TRBJ1-2	.	CASSLVASFADYGYTF	TGCGCCAGCAGCTTGGTAGCTTCTTTTGCGGACTATGGCTACACCTTC
.	TRBV6-1	TRBJ1-2	once	CASSEEPGTNYGYTF	TGTGCCAGCAGTGAAGAGCCCGGGACAAACTATGGCTACACCTTC
TRBD2	TRBV11-1	TRBJ2-3	.	CASSFPRRGLAESTDTQYF	TGTGCCAGCAGCTTCCCACGCCGGGGACTAGCGGAGAGCACAGATACGCAGTATTTT
TRBD2	TRBV9	TRBJ2-2	.	CASSVAMLAGGHGELFF	TGTGCCAGCAGCGTAGCGATGCTAGCGGGAGGTCACGGGGAGCTGTTTTTT
TRBD2	TRBV27	TRBJ2-1	.	CASAMTSLSYNEQFF	TGTGCCAGCGCTATGACTAGCCTCTCCTACAATGAGCAGTTCTTC
.	TRBV7-9	TRBJ1-3	.	CASTGGNTIYF	TGTGCCAGCACGGGAGGAAACACCATATATTTT
.	TRBV12-5	TRBJ2-3	.	CASGLAGQSTDTQYF	TGTGCTAGTGGTTTGGCGGGACAATCCACAGATACGCAGTATTTT
.	TRBV15	TRBJ2-3	.	CATSRGLADTQYF	TGTGCCACCAGCAGGGGACTCGCAGATACGCAGTATTTT
.	TRBV4-1	TRBJ2-4	.	CASSQLGLLENIQYF	TGCGCCAGCAGCCAATTAGGACTATTGGAAAACATTCAGTACTTC
TRBD1	TRBV4-1	TRBJ1-5	once	CASSQGGTGGNQPQHF	TGCGCCAGCAGCCAAGGGGGGACAGGGGGCAATCAGCCCCAGCATTTT
.	TRBV19	TRBJ1-2	.	CASSISNYGYTF	TGTGCCAGTAGTATTAGTAACTATGGCTACACCTTC
.	TRBV15	TRBJ1-1	.	CATSRLVYTEAFF	TGTGCCACCAGCAGACTTGTCTACACTGAAGCTTTCTTT
.	TRBV10-1	TRBJ2-2	.	CASSRQREAGELFF	TGCGCCAGCAGTCGACAGAGAGAGGCCGGGGAGCTGTTTTTT